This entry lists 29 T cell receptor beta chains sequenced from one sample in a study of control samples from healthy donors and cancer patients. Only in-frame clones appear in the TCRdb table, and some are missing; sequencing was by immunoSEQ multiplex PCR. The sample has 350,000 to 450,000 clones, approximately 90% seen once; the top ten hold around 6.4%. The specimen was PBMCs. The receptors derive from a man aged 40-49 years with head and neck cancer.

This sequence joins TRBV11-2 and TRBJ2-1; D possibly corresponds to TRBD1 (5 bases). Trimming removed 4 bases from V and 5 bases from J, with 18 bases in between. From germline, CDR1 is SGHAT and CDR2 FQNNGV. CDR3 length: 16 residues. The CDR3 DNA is TGTGCCAGCAGCTCGGTACAGTGGACATTAAACAATGAGCAGTTCTTC. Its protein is CASSSVQWTLNNEQFF.

The CDR3 sequence: CASSYKAEPAYEQYF. The CDR3 DNA sequence: TGTGCCAGCAGTTATAAGGCGGAACCGGCCTACGAGCAGTACTTC. The rearrangement uses TRBV28 and TRBJ2-7; D is unresolved. Trimming took 4 bases from V and 2 from J, leaving 15 bases between them. The CDR3 loop spans 15 amino acids. In germline, CDR1 is MDHEN, CDR2 SYDVKM.

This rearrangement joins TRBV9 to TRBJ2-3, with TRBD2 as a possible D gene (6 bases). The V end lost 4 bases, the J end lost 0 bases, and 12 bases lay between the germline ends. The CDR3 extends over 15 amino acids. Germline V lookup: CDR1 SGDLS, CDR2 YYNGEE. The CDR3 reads CASSPGTSSTDTQYF. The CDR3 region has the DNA TGTGCCAGCAGCCCAGGGACTTCTAGCACAGATACGCAGTATTTT.

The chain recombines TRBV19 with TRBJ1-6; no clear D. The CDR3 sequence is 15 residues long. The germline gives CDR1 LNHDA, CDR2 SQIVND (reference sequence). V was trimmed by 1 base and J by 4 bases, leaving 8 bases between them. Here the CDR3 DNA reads TGTGCCAGTAGTATAGGGACTACTTATAATTCACCCCTCCACTTT. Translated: CASSIGTTYNSPLHF.

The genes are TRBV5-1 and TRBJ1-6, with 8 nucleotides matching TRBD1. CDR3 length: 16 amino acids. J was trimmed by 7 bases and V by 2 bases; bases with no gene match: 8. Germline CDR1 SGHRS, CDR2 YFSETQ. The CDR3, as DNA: TGCGCCAGCAGCTTAATCGGACAGGGCGCAAATTCACCCCTCCACTTT. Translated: CASSLIGQGANSPLHF.

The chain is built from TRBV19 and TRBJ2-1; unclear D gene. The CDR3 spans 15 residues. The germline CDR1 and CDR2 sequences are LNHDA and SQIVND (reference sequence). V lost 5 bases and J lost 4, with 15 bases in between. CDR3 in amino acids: CASSPRLGGYNEQFF. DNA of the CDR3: TGTGCCAGTAGTCCCCGTTTGGGCGGATACAATGAGCAGTTCTTC.

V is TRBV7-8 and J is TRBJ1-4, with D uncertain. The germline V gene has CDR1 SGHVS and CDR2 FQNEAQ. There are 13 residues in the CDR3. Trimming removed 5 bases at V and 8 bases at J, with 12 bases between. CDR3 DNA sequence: TGTGCCAGCAGCCTCCGACGCGAGGAAAAACTGTTTTTT. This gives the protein CASSLRREEKLFF.

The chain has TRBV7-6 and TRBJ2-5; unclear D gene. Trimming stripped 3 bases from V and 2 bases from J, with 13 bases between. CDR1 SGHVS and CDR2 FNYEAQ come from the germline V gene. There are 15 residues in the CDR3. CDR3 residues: CASSFTSSRQETQYF. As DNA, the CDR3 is TGTGCCAGCAGCTTCACCTCTAGTCGACAAGAGACCCAGTACTTC.

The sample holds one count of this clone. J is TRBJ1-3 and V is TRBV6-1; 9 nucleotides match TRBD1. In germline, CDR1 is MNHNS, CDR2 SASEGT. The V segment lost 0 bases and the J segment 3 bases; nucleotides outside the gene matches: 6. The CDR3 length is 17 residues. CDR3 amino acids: CASSEALYRGLGNTIYF. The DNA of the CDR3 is TGTGCCAGCAGTGAAGCGCTGTACAGGGGGCTTGGAAACACCATATATTTT.

The CDR3 DNA is TGTGCCAGCACCCAGGCGGGTGGAAACACCATATATTTT. This encodes CASTQAGGNTIYF. V is TRBV28 and J is TRBJ1-3; D unclear. The CDR3 sequence is 13 residues long. V shed 7 bases and J shed 3 bases, with 10 bases lying between them. The germline gives CDR1 MDHEN, CDR2 SYDVKM.

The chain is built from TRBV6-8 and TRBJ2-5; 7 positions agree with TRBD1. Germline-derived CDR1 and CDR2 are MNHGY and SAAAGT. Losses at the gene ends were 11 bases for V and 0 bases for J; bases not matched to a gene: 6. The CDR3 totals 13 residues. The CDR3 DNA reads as TGTGCCGACTCAGGGGGAAACCAAGAGACCCAGTACTTC. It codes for CADSGGNQETQYF.

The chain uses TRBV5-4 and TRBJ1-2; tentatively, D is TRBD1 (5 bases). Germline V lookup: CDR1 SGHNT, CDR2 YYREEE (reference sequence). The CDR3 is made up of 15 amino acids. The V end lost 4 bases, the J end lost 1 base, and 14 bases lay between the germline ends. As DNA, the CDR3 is TGTGCCAGCAGCCCCCGAGGGGTACTTAACTATGGCTACACCTTC. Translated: CASSPRGVLNYGYTF.

CDR3 nucleotides: TGCAGCGTTGAATCCCTAGCGGGAGGGCCTTACGAGCAGTACTTC. It codes for CSVESLAGGPYEQYF. The J gene is TRBJ2-7, the V gene TRBV29-1; 12 bases agree with TRBD2. The length of the CDR3 is 15 residues. V trimming: 2 bases; J trimming: 4 bases; junction bases outside the gene matches: 6. Germline V lookup: CDR1 SQVTM, CDR2 ANQGSEA.

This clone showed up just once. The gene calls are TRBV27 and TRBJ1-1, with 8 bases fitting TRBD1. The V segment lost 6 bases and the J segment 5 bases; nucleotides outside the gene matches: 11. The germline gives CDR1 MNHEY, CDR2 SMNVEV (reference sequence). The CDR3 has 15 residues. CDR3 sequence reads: CASSSNQGAGTEAFF. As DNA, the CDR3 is TGTGCCAGCAGCTCCAACCAGGGGGCCGGGACTGAAGCTTTCTTT.

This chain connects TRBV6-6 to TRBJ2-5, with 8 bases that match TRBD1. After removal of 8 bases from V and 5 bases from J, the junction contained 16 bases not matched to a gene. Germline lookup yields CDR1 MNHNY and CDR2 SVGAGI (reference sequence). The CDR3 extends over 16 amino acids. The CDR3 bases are TGTGCCAGCCGTAACGGGGCAGGGGGCGACTCGGAGACCCAGTACTTC. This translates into CASRNGAGGDSETQYF.

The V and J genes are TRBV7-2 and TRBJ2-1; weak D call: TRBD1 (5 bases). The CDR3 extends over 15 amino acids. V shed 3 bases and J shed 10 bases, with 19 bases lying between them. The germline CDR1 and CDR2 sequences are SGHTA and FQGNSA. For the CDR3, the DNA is TGTGCCAGCAGCTTCAGGGTTAATGGGGTTCGGGAGCAGTTCTTC. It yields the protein CASSFRVNGVREQFF. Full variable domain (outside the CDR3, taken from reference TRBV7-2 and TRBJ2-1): GAGVSQSPSNKVTEKGKDVELRCDPISGHTALYWYRQSLGQGLEFLIYFQGNSAPDKSGLPSDRFSAERTGGSVSTLTIQRTQQEDSAVYLCASSFRVNGVREQFFGPGTRLTVL.

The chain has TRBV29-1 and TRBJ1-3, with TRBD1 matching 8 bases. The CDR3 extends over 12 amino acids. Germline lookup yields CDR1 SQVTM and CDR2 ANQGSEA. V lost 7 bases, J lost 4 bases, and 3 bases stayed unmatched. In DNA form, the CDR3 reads TGCAGCGGAAGGACAGGGGGAAACACCATATATTTT. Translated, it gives CSGRTGGNTIYF.

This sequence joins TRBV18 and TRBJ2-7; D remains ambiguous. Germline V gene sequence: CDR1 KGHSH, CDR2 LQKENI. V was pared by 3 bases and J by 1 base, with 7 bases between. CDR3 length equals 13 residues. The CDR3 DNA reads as TGTGCCAGCTCACCGTCGGCGTCCTACGAGCAGTACTTC. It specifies CASSPSASYEQYF.

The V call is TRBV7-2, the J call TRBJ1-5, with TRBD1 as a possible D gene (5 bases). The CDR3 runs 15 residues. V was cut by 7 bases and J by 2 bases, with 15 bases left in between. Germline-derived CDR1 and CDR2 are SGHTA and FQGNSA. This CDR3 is CASKLGGPGNQPQHF. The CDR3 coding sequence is TGTGCCAGCAAACTTGGGGGTCCTGGCAATCAGCCCCAGCATTTT.

CDR3 nucleotide sequence: TGCGCCAGCAGCTTGGAGGGACAGGTAGTCCCCTACGAGCAGTACTTC. This encodes CASSLEGQVVPYEQYF. The V and J genes are TRBV5-1 and TRBJ2-7; 8 positions agree with TRBD1. The V gene's germline CDR1 is SGHRS and CDR2 YFSETQ. The CDR3 runs to 16 residues. V dropped 0 bases and J dropped 2; count of bases not matched to a gene: 7.

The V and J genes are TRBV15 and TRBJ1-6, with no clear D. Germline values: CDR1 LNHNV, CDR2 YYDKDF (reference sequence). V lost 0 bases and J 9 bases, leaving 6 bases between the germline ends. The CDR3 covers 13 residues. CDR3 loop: CATSRDTASPLHF. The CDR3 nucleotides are TGTGCCACCAGCAGAGATACGGCTTCACCCCTCCACTTT.

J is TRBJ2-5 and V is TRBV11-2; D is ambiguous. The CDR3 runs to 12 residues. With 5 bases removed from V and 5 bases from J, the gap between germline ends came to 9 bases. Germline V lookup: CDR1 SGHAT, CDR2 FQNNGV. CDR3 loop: CASSPGPETQYF. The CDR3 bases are TGTGCCAGCAGCCCTGGTCCGGAGACCCAGTACTTC.

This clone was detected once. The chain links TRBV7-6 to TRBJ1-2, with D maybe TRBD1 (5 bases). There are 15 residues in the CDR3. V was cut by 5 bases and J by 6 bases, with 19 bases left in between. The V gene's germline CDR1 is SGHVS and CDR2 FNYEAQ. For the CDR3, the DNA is TGTGCCAGCAGCCCCGGAGTCGGGGGGACGAATGGCTACACCTTC. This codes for CASSPGVGGTNGYTF.

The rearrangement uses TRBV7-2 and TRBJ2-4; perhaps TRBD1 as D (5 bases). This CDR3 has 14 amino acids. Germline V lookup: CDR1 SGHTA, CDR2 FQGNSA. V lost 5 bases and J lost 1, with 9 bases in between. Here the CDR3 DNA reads TGTGCCAGCAGCCAATCAGGGGCCAAAAACATTCAGTACTTC. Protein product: CASSQSGAKNIQYF. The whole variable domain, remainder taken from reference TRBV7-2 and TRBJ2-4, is GAGVSQSPSNKVTEKGKDVELRCDPISGHTALYWYRQSLGQGLEFLIYFQGNSAPDKSGLPSDRFSAERTGGSVSTLTIQRTQQEDSAVYLCASSQSGAKNIQYFGAGTRLSVL.

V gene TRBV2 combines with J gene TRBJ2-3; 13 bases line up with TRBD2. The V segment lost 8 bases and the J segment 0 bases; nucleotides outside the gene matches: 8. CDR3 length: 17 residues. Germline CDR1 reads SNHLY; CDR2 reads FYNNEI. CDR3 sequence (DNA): TGTGCCAGCGATACTAGCGGGAGGGGGACTAGCACAGATACGCAGTATTTT. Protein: CASDTSGRGTSTDTQYF.

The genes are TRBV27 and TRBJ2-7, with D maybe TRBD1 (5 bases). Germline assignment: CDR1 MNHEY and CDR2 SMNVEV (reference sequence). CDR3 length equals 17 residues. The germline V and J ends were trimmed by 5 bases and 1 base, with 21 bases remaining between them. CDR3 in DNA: TGTGCCAGCAGTACGCCCTATCAGGGAAGAGGATCCTACGAGCAGTACTTC. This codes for CASSTPYQGRGSYEQYF.

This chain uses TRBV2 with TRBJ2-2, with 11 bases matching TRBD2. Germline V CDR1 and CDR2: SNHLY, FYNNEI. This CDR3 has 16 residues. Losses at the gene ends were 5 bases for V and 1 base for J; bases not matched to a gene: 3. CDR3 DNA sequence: TGTGCCAGCAGTCTTACTAGCGGGAGGAACACCGGGGAGCTGTTTTTT. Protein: CASSLTSGRNTGELFF.

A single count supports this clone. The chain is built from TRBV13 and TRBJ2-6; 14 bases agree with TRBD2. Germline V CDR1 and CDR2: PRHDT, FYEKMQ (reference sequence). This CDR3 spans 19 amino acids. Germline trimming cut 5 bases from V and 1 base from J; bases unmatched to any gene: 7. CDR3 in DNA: TGTGCCAGCAGCCTGGGGACTAGCGGGGGAGCGTCTGGGGCCAACGTCCTGACTTTC. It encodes CASSLGTSGGASGANVLTF.

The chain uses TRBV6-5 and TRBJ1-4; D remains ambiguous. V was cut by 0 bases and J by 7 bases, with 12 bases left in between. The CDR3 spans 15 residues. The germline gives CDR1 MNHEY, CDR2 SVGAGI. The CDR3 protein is CASSYSTTGVEKLFF. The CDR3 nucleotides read TGTGCCAGCAGTTACTCGACTACCGGGGTTGAAAAACTGTTTTTT.